This TCR beta chain came from a study of blood T cell repertoires in COVID-19. Across the study: Samples taken during acute and convalescent COVID-19 were collected in the United States, Italy and Spain.

V lost 4 bases and J lost 6; bases outside the gene matches: 11. This CDR3 region has 16 residues. Germline V gene data show CDR1 as MGHRA and CDR2 as YSYEKL. Sequencing used immunoSEQ multiplex PCR; TCRdb keeps in-frame clones, though not all of them. The sample records 170,000 or so clones, more than 85% being singletons. J is TRBJ2-2 and V is TRBV4-1; 7 bases fit TRBD2. The sequence derives from a man aged 40-55 years with active or convalescent COVID-19. The material sequenced was peripheral blood. The CDR3 loop is CASSPLGGGGAGELFF. The CDR3 DNA follows: TGCGCCAGCAGCCCTCTTGGCGGGGGTGGGGCCGGGGAGCTGTTTTTT.